This TCR beta chain derives from a study of T cell clonality in common variable immunodeficiency. From germline, CDR1 is KGHSH and CDR2 LQKENI. The junction had 10 bases not matched to a gene; V was cut back by 2 bases and J by 0 bases. This CDR3 contains 18 residues. Patients and controls were mostly of Caucasian heritage. This clone was picked up a small number of times. Its antigen is currently unknown. The sequenced fragment ends 3 residues before the CDR3 boundary, so the rest is inferred from the germline J gene. The study, taken as a whole, reports: CVID subjects had higher TCRbeta clonality than healthy controls, most marked in about a third.

Sequencing was performed with immunoSEQ multiplex PCR; in TCRdb, only in-frame clones are kept and a portion is missing. The sample shows about 33,000 clones, no singletons; the ten largest hold 3.5% to 4.5%. Sequenced sample: peripheral blood mononuclear cells. The rearrangement joins TRBV18 to TRBJ2-7; TRBD1 aligns across 10 bases. This receptor was taken from a person between 18 and 75 years old in good health. The sequenced CDR3 bases are TGTGCCAGCTCACCAGTAGGGACAGGGGCCCTAAGCTCCTACGAG. Protein sequence: CASSPVGTGALSSYE. The full CDR3 protein reads CASSPVGTGALSSYEQYF.